The 5 T cell receptor beta chains below all came from one sample that was sequenced in a study of CD8 T cells in Susac syndrome. When the RNA was reverse transcribed, random hexamers were used with an input of about 0.45 to 1 ug. Using its own MiXCR run on the immunoSEQ multiplex PCR reads, TCRdb lists one record per CDR3 protein. This table holds 160,000 or so distinct CDR3 sequences, approximately 95% found once. Sequences were obtained from CD4+ T cells from PBMCs. These receptors all stem from a human donor with Susac syndrome.

The rearrangement uses TRBV25-1 and TRBJ2-6; perhaps TRBD1 as D (6 bases). CDR3 length: 16 residues. Germline V CDR1 and CDR2: MGHDK, SYGVNS. V lost 1 base, J lost 4 bases, and 11 bases lay in between. CDR3 DNA sequence: TGTGCCAGCAGTGAATCAGGGGCTTCAGGGGCCAACGTCCTGACTTTC. Protein sequence: CASSESGASGANVLTF.

V and J are TRBV7-9 and TRBJ1-2; D gene unclear. Trimming removed 4 bases at V and 0 bases at J, with 15 bases between. This CDR3 region has 16 residues. Germline loops: CDR1 SEHNR, CDR2 FQNEAQ (reference sequence). The CDR3 region has the DNA TGTGCCAGCAGCTCTCCTGGCGGAGTAGCTAACTATGGCTACACCTTC. Translation: CASSSPGGVANYGYTF.

V and J are TRBV20-1 and TRBJ2-2, with a weak D call TRBD2 (7 bases). Germline V lookup: CDR1 DFQATT, CDR2 SNEGSKA (reference sequence). The CDR3 runs 16 residues. V lost 1 base and J lost 0, with 12 bases in between. CDR3 DNA: TGCAGTGCTAGAGTGGGGAGGGGGGCGAACACCGGGGAGCTGTTTTTT. This gives the protein CSARVGRGANTGELFF.

V is TRBV12-3 or TRBV12-4 and J is TRBJ2-2; TRBD1 matches at 10 bases. V was pared by 6 bases and J by 3 bases, with 7 bases of the junction left unmatched. The CDR3 consists of 16 residues. The CDR3 sequence: CASSPGTGVYTGELFF. The DNA of the CDR3 is TGTGCCAGCAGCCCCGGGACAGGGGTTTACACCGGGGAGCTGTTTTTT.

The V and J genes are TRBV7-3 and TRBJ2-3, with a weak D call TRBD1 (6 bases). The germline V gene encodes CDR1 SGHTA and CDR2 FQGTGA. Trimming took 4 bases from V and 4 from J, leaving 15 bases between them. This CDR3 is built from 15 residues. CDR3 bases: TGTGCCAGCAGCTCCAACTCGGACAGAGCAGATACGCAGTATTTT. This codes for CASSSNSDRADTQYF.